This TCR beta chain appears in the sequencing data of a study of cytotoxic CD8 clonotypes in ibrutinib-treated CLL. Only in-frame clones appear in the TCRdb table, and some are missing; sequencing was by immunoSEQ multiplex PCR. The sample has around 53,000 clones, roughly 49% seen once. CDR3 length equals 10 residues. V dropped 1 base and J dropped 11 bases, with 8 bases sitting between them. Looked up from germline, CDR1 is DFQATT and CDR2 is SNEGSKA (reference sequence). The chain employs TRBV20-1 and TRBJ1-1; D is undetermined. The sample here was PBMCs, taken at disease progression, from a patient treated with ibrutinib. The receptor comes from a human donor with chronic lymphocytic leukemia. In DNA, the CDR3 is TGCAGTGCTAGAGCAGGAGGGGCTTTCTTT. Amino acids: CSARAGGAFF.